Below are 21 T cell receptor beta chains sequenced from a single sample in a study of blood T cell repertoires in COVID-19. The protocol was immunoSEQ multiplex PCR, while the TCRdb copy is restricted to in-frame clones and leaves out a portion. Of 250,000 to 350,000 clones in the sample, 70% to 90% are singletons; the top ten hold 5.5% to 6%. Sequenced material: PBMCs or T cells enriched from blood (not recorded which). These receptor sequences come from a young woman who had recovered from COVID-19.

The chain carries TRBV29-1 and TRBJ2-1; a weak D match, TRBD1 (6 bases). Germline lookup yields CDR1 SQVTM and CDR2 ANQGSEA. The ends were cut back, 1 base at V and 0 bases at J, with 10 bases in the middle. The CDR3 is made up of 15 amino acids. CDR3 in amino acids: CSVEGGRGSYNEQFF. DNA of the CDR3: TGCAGCGTTGAAGGGGGCAGGGGCTCCTACAATGAGCAGTTCTTC.

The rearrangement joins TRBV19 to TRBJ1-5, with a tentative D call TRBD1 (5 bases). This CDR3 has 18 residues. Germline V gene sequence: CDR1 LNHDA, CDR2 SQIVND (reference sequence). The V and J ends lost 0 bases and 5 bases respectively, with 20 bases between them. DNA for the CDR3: TGTGCCAGTAGTATAGATAGCGGTTTGGGAGGGGTCCATCAGCCCCAGCATTTT. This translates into CASSIDSGLGGVHQPQHF.

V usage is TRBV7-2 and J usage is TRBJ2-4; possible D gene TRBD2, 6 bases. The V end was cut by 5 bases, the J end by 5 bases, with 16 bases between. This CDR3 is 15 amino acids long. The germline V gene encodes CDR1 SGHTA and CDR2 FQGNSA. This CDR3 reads CASSHPGGRQNIQYF. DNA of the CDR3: TGTGCCAGCAGCCATCCCGGGGGACGGCAAAACATTCAGTACTTC.

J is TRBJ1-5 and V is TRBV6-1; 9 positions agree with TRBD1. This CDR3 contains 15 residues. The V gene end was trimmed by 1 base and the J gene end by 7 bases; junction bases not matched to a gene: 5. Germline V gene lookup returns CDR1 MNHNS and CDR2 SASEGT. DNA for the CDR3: TGTGCCAGCAGTGAAGACAGGGGGCCTGGGCAGCCCCAGCATTTT. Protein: CASSEDRGPGQPQHF.

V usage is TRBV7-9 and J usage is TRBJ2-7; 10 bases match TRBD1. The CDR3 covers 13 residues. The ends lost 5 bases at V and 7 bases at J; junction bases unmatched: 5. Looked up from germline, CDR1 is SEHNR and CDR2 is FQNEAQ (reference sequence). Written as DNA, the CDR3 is TGTGCCAGCAGCGTAGGACAGGGGGTTGAGCAGTACTTC. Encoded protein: CASSVGQGVEQYF.

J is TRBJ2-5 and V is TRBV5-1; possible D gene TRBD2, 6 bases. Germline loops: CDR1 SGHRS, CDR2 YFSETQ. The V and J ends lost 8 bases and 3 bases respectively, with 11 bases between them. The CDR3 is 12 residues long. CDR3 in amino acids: CASRRGEETQYF. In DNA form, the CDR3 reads TGCGCCAGTAGGAGGGGAGAAGAGACCCAGTACTTC.

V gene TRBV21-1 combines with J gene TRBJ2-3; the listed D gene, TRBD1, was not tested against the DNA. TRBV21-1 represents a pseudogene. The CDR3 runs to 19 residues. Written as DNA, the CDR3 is TGTGCCAGCAGCGAGGGACAGGTTCCCATAATTTCTAGCACAGATACGCAGTATTTT. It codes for CASSEGQVPIISSTDTQYF.

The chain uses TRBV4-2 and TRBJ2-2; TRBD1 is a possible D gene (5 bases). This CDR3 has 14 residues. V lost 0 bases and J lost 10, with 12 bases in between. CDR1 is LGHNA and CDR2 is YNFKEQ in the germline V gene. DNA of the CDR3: TGTGCCAGCAGCCAAGATCCCCCAGGGCCGGAGCTGTTTTTT. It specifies CASSQDPPGPELFF.

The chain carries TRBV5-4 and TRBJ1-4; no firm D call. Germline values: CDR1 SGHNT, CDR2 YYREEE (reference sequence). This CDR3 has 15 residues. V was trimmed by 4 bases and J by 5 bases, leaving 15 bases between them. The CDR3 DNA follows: TGTGCCAGCAGCCCTAATCCACGATTGAATGAAAAACTGTTTTTT. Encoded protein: CASSPNPRLNEKLFF.

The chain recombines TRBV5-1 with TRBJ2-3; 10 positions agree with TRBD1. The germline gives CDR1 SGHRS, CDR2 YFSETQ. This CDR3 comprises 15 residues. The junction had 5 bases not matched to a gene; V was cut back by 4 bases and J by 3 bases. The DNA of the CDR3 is TGCGCCAGCAGCCCCGGGACAGGGGTAACAGATACGCAGTATTTT. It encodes CASSPGTGVTDTQYF.

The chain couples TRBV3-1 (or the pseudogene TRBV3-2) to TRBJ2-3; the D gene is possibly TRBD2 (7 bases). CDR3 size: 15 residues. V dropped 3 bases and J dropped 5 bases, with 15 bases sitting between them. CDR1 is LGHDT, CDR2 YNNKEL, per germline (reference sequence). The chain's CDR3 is CASSHRGGAGDTQYF. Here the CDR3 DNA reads TGTGCCAGCAGCCATCGTGGGGGGGCTGGAGATACGCAGTATTTT.

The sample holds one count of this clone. CDR3 in amino acids: CASSIRGSEAFF. In nucleotides, the CDR3 is TGTGCCAGCAGTATTAGGGGATCTGAAGCTTTCTTT. The chain recombines TRBV6-5 with TRBJ1-1, with D possibly being TRBD1 (5 bases). CDR3 length equals 12 residues. The germline gives CDR1 MNHEY, CDR2 SVGAGI. The V and J ends lost 5 bases and 6 bases respectively, with 10 bases between them.

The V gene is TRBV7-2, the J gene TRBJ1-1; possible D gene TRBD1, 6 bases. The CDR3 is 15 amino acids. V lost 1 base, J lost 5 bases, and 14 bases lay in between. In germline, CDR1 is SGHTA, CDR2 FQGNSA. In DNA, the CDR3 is TGTGCCAGCAGCTTAGAGCAGGGGCGAGGGACTGAAGCTTTCTTT. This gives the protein CASSLEQGRGTEAFF.

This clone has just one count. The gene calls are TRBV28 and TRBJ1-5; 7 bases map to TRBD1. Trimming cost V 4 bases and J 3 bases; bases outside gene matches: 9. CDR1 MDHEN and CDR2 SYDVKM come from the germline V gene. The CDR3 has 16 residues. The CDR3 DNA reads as TGTGCCAGCAGTTCAGACAAGACAGGGTTCAATCAGCCCCAGCATTTT. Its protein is CASSSDKTGFNQPQHF. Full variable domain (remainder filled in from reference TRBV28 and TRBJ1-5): DVKVTQSSRYLVKRTGEKVFLECVQDMDHENMFWYRQDPGLGLRLIYFSYDVKMKEKGDIPEGYSVSREKKERFSLILESASTNQTSMYLCASSSDKTGFNQPQHFGDGTRLSIL.

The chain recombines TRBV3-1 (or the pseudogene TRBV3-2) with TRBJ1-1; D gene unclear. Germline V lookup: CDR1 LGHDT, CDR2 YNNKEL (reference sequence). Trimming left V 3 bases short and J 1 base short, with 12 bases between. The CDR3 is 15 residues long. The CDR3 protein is CASSHPSPPNTEAFF. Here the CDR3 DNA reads TGTGCCAGCAGCCATCCCTCCCCCCCGAACACTGAAGCTTTCTTT.

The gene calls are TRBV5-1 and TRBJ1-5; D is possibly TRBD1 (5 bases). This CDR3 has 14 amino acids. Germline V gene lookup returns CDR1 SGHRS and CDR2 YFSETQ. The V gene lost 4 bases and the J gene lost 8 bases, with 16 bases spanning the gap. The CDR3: CASSPGQAREPQHF. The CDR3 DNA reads TGCGCCAGCAGCCCCGGCCAGGCCAGGGAGCCCCAGCATTTT. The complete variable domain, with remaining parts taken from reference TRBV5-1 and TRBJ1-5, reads KAGVTQTPRYLIKTRGQQVTLSCSPISGHRSVSWYQQTPGQGLQFLFEYFSETQRNKGNFPGRFSGRQFSNSRSEMNVSTLELGDSALYLCASSPGQAREPQHFGDGTRLSIL.

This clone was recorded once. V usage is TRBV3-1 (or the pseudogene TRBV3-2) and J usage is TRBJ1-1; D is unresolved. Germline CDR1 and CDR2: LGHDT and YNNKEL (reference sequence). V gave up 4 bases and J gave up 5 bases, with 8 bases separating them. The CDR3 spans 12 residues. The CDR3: CASSLQNTEAFF. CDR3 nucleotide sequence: TGTGCCAGCAGCCTACAGAATACTGAAGCTTTCTTT.

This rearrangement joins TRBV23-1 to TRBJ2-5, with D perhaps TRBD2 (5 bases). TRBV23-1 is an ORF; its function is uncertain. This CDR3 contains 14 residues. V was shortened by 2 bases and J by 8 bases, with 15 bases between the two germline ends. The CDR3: CASSQRTDSGTQYF. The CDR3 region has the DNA TGCGCCAGCAGTCAAAGGACCGACTCGGGAACCCAGTACTTC.

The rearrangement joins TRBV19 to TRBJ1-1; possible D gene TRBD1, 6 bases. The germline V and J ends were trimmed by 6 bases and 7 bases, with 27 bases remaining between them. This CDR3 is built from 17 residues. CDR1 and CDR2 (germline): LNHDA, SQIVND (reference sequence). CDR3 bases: TGTGCCAGTAGACAACCGGATGGGCAGGGGCGTAATAATGAAGCTTTCTTT. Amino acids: CASRQPDGQGRNNEAFF.

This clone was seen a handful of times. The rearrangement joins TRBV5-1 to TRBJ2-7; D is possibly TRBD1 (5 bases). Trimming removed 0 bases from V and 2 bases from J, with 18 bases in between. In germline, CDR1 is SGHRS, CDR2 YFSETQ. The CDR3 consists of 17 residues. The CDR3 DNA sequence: TGCGCCAGCAGCTTGGGAGTTGGGGCAGACCTACCCTACGAGCAGTACTTC. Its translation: CASSLGVGADLPYEQYF.

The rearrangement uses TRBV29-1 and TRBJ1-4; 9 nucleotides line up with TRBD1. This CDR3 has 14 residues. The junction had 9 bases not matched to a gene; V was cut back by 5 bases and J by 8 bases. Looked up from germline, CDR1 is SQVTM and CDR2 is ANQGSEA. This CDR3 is CSVQRGGQGEKLFF. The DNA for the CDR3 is TGCAGCGTTCAAAGGGGCGGACAGGGGGAAAAACTGTTTTTT.